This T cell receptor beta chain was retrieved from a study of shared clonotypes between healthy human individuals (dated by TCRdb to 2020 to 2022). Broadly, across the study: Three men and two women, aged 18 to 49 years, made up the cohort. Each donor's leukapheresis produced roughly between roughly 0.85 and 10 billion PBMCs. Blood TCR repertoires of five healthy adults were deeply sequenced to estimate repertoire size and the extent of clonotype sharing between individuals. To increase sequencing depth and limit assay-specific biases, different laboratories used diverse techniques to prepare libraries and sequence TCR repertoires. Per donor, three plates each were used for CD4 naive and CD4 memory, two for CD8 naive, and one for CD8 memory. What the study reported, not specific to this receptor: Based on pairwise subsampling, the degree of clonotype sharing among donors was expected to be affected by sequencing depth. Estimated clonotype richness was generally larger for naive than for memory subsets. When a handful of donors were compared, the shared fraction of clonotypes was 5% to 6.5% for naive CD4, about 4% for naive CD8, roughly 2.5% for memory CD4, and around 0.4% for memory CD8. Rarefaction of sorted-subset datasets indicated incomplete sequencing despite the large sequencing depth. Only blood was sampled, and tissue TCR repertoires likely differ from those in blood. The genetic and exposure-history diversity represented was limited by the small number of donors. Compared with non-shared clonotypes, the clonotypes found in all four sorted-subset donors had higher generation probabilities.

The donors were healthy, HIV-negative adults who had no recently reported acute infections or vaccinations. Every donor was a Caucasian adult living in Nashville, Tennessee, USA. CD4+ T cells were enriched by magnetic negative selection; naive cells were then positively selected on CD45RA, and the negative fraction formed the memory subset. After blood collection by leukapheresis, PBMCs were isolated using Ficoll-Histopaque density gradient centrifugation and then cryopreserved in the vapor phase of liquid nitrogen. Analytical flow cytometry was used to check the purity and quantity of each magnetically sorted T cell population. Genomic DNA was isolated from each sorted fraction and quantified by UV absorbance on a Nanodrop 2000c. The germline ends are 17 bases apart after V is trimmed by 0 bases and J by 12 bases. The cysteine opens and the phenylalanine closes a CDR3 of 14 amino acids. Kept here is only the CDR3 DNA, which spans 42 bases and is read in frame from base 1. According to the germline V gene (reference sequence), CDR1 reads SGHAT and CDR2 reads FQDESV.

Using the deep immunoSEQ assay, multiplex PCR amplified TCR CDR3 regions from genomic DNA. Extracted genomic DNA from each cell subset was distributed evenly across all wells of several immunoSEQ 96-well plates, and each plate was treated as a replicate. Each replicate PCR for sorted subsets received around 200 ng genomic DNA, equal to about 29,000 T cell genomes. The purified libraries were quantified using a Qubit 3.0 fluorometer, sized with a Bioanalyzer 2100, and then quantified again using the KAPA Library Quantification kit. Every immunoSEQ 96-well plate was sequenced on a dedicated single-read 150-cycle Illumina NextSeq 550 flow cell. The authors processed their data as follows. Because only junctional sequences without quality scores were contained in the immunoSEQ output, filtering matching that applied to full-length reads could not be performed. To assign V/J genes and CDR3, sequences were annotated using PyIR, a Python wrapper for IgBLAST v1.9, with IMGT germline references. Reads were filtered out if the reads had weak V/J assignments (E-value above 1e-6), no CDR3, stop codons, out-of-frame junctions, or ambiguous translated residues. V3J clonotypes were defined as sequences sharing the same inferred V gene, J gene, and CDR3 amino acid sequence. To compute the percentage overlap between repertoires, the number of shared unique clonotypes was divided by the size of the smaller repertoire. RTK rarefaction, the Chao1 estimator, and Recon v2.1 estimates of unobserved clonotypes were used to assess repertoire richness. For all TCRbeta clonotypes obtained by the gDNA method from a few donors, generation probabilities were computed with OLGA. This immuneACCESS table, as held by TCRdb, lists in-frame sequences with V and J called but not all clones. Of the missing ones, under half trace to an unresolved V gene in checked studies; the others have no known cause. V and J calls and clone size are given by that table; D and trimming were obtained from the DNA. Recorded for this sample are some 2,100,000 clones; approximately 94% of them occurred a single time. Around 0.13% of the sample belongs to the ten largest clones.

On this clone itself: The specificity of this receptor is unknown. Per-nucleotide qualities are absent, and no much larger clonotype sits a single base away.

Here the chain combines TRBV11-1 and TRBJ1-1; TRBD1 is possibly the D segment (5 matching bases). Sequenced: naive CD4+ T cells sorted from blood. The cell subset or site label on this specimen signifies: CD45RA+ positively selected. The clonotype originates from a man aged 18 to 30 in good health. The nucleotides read TGTGCCAGCAGCTTAGCGTATCCCCCCGGGGGATCTTTCTTT. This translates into CASSLAYPPGGSFF.